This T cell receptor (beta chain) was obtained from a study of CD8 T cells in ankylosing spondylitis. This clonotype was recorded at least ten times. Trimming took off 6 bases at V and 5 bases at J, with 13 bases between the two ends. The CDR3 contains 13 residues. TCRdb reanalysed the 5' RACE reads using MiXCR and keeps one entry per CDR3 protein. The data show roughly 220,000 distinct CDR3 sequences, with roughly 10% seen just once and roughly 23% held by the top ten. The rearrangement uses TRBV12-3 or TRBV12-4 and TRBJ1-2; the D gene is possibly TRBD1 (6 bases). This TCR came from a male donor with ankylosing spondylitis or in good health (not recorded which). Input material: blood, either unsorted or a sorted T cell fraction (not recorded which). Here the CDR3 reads CASRRLGGYGYTF. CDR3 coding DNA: TGTGCCAGCAGACGACTAGGGGGGTATGGCTACACCTTC.